Below, one T cell receptor beta chain is given with its context. Antigen unknown. This sample is drawn from a study of response to subunit inactivated influenza vaccine. Regarding the study as a whole: T cells newly recruited by each seasonal influenza vaccination are few, the authors suggested.

TCRdb recomputed calls from the RT-PCR reads with MiXCR, one row per CDR3 protein. This table has around 150,000 distinct CDR3 sequences, approximately 10% appearing once. The CDR3 covers 13 residues. CDR1 is DFQATT, CDR2 SNEGSKA, per germline (reference sequence). Germline trimming cut 7 bases from V and 4 bases from J; bases unmatched to any gene: 6. Sequencing used non-naive T cells sorted from PBMCs, obtained 45 days after vaccination. The rearrangement joins TRBV20-1 to TRBJ2-3; 9 bases are a match to TRBD2. The clonotype was recovered from a man aged 45-65 years who received an inactivated influenza vaccine. CDR3 loop: CSVLAGVPDTQYF. The CDR3 coding sequence is TGCAGTGTTTTAGCGGGAGTCCCAGATACGCAGTATTTT.